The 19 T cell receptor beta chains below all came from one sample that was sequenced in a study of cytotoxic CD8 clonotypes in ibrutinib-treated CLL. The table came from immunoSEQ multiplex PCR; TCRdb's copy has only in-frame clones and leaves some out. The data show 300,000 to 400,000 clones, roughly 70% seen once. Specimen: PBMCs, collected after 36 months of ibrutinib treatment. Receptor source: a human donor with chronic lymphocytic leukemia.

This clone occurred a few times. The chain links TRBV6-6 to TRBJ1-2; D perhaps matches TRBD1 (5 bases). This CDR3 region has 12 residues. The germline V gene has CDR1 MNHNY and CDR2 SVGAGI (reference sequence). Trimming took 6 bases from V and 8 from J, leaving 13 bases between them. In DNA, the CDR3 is TGTGCCAGCAGCCGTCGGGAGGGGGGCTACACCTTC. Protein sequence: CASSRREGGYTF.

The CDR3 DNA follows: TGCGCCAGCAGCCAAGAGGACAGCATGAACACTGAAGCTTTCTTT. Its translation: CASSQEDSMNTEAFF. The rearrangement uses TRBV4-1 and TRBJ1-1; tentative D call: TRBD1 (6 bases). Trimming removed 0 bases at V and 0 bases at J, with 8 bases between. CDR3 length equals 15 residues. Germline-derived CDR1 and CDR2 are MGHRA and YSYEKL.

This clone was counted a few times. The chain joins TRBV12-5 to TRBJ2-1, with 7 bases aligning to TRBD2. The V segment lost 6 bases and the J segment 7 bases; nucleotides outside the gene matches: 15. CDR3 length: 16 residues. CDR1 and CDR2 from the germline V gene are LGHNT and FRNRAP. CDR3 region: CASGQSYSGLGNEQFF. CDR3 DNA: TGTGCTAGTGGCCAATCCTATAGCGGGCTAGGGAATGAGCAGTTCTTC.

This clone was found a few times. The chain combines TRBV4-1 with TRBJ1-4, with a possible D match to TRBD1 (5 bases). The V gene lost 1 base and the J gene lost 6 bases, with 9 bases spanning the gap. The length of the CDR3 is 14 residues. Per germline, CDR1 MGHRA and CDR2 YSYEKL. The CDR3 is CASSQVWGDEKLFF. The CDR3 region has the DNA TGCGCCAGCAGCCAAGTTTGGGGCGATGAAAAACTGTTTTTT.

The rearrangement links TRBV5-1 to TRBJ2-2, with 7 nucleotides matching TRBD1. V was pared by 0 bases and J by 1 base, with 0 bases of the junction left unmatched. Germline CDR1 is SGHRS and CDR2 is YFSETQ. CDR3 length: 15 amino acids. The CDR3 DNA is TGCGCCAGCAGCTTGGGACAGGGGAACACCGGGGAGCTGTTTTTT. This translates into CASSLGQGNTGELFF.

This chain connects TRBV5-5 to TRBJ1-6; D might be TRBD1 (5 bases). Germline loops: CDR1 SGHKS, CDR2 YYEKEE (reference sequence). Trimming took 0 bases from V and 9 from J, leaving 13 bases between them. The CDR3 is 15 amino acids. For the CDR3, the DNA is TGTGCCAGCAGCTTGGGGCTGGGGGACGCTTCACCCCTCCACTTT. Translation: CASSLGLGDASPLHF.

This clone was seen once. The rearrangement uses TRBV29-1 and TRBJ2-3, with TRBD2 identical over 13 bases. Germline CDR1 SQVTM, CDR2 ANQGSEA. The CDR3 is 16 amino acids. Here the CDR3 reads CAVELRTSGSVDTQYF. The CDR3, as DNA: TGCGCGGTTGAACTCCGGACTAGCGGGAGTGTAGATACGCAGTATTTT.

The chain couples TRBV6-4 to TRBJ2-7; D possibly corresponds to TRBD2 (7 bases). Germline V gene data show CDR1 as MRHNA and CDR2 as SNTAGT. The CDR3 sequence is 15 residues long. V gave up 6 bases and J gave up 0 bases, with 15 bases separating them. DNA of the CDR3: TGTGCCAGCAGCCCCCAAGCGGGACACTCCTACGAGCAGTACTTC. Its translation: CASSPQAGHSYEQYF.

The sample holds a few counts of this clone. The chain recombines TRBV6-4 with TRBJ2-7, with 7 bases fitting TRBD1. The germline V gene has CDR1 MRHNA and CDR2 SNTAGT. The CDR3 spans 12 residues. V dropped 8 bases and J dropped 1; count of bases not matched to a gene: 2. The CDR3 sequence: CASGGQSYEQYF. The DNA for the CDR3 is TGTGCCAGCGGGGGACAGTCCTACGAGCAGTACTTC.

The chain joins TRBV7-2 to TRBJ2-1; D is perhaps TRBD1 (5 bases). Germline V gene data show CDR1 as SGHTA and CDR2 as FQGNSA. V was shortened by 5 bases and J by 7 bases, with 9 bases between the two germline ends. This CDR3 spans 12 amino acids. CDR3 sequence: CASSHKGNEQFF. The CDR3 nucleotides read TGTGCCAGCAGCCACAAGGGGAATGAGCAGTTCTTC. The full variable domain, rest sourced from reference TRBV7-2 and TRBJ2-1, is GAGVSQSPSNKVTEKGKDVELRCDPISGHTALYWYRQSLGQGLEFLIYFQGNSAPDKSGLPSDRFSAERTGGSVSTLTIQRTQQEDSAVYLCASSHKGNEQFFGPGTRLTVL.

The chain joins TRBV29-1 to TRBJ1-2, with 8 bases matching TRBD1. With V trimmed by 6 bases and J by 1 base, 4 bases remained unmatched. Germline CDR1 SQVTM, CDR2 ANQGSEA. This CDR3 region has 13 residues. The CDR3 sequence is CSVRTGSNYGYTF. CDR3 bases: TGCAGCGTCCGGACAGGGAGTAACTATGGCTACACCTTC.

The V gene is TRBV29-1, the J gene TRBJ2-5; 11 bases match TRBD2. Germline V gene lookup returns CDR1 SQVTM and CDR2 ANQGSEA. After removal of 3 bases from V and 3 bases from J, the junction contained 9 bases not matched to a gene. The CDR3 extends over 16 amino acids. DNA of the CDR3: TGCAGCGTTGACAGGGAGACTAGCGGGACAGAAGAGACCCAGTACTTC. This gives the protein CSVDRETSGTEETQYF. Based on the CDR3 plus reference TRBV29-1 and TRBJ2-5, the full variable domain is SAVISQKPSRDICQRGTSLTIQCQVDSQVTMMFWYRQQPGQSLTLIATANQGSEATYESGFVIDKFPISRPNLTFSTLTVSNMSPEDSSIYLCSVDRETSGTEETQYFGPGTRLLVL.

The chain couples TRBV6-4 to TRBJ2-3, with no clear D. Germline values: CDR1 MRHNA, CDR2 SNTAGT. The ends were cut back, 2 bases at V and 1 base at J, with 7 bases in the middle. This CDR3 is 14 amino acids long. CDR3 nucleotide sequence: TGTGCCAGCAGTGACCGATGGGGCACAGATACGCAGTATTTT. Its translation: CASSDRWGTDTQYF.

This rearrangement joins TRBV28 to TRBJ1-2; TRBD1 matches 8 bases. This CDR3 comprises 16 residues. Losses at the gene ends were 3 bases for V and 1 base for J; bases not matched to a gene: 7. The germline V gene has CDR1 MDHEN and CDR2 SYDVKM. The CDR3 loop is CASSFQGTGVNYGYTF. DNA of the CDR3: TGTGCCAGCAGTTTCCAAGGGACAGGTGTTAACTATGGCTACACCTTC.

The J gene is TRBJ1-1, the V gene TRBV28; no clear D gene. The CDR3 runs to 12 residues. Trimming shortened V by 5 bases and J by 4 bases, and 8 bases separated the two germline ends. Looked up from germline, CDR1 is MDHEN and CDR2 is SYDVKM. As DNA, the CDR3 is TGTGCCAGCAGTCCCGAATCCACTGAAGCTTTCTTT. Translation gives CASSPESTEAFF.

CDR3 in DNA: TGTGCCAGCAGTTTATCCGGGGGCGCGAGAGGCTACACCTTC. Translated, it gives CASSLSGGARGYTF. The chain employs TRBV27 and TRBJ1-2; D is perhaps TRBD1 (6 bases). Trimming stripped 0 bases from V and 8 bases from J, with 13 bases between. The CDR3 loop spans 14 amino acids. In germline, CDR1 is MNHEY, CDR2 SMNVEV (reference sequence).

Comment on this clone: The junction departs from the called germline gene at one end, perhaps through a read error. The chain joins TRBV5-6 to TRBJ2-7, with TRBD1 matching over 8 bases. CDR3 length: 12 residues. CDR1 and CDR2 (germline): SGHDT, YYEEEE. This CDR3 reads CASSRGRTGPNF. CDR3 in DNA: TGTGCCAGCAGTCGAGGAAGGACAGGGCCGAACTTC.

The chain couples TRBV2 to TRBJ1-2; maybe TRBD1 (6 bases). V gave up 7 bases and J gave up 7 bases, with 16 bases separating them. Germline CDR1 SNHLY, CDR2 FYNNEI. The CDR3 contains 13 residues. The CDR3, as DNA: TGTGCCAGCACTAGGGGGGGCTCATTTGGCTACACCTTC. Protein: CASTRGGSFGYTF.

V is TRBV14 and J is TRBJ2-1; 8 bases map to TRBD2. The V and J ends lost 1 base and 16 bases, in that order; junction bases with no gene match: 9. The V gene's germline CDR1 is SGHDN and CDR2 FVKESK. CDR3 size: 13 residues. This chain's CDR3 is CASSQGDGTRNFF. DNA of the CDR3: TGTGCCAGCAGCCAAGGGGATGGGACTAGAAATTTCTTC.